This T cell receptor beta chain was identified during a study of T cell clonality in common variable immunodeficiency. Broader study findings: In common variable immunodeficiency, TCR beta chains reportedly carried fewer deletions and N-nucleotide insertions.

CVID and control samples used equivalent genomic DNA input. TCRdb's copy holds only in-frame clones and misses some; the assay was immunoSEQ multiplex PCR. The sample offers 25,000 to 30,000 clones and no singletons, the top ten holding 29%. This clone appeared a few times. The target antigen is unknown. The junction and the germline gene differ at one end; a read error may be behind it. The sequence runs out 3 residues before the end of the CDR3; the remainder is reconstructed from the germline J gene. The CDR3 spans 12 residues. The receptor comes from a human donor with common variable immunodeficiency. Sequencing used peripheral blood mononuclear cells. The chain carries TRBV23-1 and TRBJ2-7; D may be TRBD2 (6 bases). TRBV23-1 is an open reading frame, and its role is uncertain. The sequenced CDR3 bases are TGCGCCAGCAGGCAATCGGGACTCGAG. Translated, it gives CASRQSGLE. The entire CDR3 protein is CASRQSGLEQYF.